This TCR beta chain was recorded in a study of blood T cell repertoires in COVID-19. Across the whole study: Some COVID-19 samples were acute and others convalescent; all came from the United States, Italy and Spain.

Across over 20 US areas, participants ranged in age from about 18 to 100 years. Cohort 3 recovery required two negative PCRs, clearance, or symptom resolution. The germline V gene has CDR1 DFQATT and CDR2 SNEGSKA (reference sequence). The CDR3 loop spans 11 amino acids. After removal of 8 bases from V and 6 bases from J, the junction contained 3 bases not matched to a gene. Sequencing used immunoSEQ multiplex PCR; TCRdb keeps in-frame clones, though not all of them. The sample yields approximately 450,000 clones, around 87% seen once. Sequencing was done on a sample of PBMCs or T cells enriched from blood (not recorded which). The V call is TRBV20-1, the J call TRBJ2-1; 8 bases fit TRBD1. The source is a man aged 25 to 45 who had recovered from COVID-19. The CDR3 spells CSPTGGNEQFF. The DNA for the CDR3 is TGCAGTCCTACAGGGGGCAATGAGCAGTTCTTC.